This passage covers 7 T cell receptor beta chains from one sample sequenced in a study of metastatic and nonmetastatic thyroid tumors. TCRdb re-called the PCR reads through MiXCR. Of over 25,000 clones in the sample, 16% were seen once. Each patient went into thyroid surgery without having received any treatment. The sample taken for sequencing was blood. These receptors were collected from a male donor with papillary thyroid cancer or a benign thyroid nodule (not recorded which). Some clones in this sample may be carry-over from other donors' samples.

V and J are TRBV3-1 and TRBJ1-5; D uncertain. This CDR3 is built from 12 residues. Trimming pared 1 base from V and 6 bases from J, leaving 4 bases between. From germline, CDR1 is LGHDT and CDR2 YNNKEL (reference sequence). The CDR3 DNA follows: TGTGCCAGCAGCCAAGGGAGTCAGCCCCAGCATTTT. It encodes CASSQGSQPQHF.

This clone was counted many times. The chain couples TRBV4-1 to TRBJ1-5; 9 nucleotides match TRBD1. Germline V CDR1 and CDR2: MGHRA, YSYEKL. J was trimmed by 3 bases and V by 2 bases; bases with no gene match: 5. This CDR3 contains 16 residues. CDR3 DNA: TGCGCCAGCAGCCAAACCGGGACAGGGACCAATCAGCCCCAGCATTTT. Translated, it gives CASSQTGTGTNQPQHF.

This clone has more than one count but fewer than ten. The V call is TRBV28, the J call TRBJ2-5, with D perhaps matching TRBD2 (5 bases). CDR1 is MDHEN, CDR2 SYDVKM, per germline. The CDR3 is 14 amino acids. V lost 9 bases, J lost 3 bases, and 17 bases lay in between. The CDR3 loop reads CASRAGKEKETQYF. CDR3 nucleotide sequence: TGTGCCAGTAGAGCCGGGAAAGAAAAAGAGACCCAGTACTTC.

Only a few counts were recorded for this clone. The chain carries TRBV10-3 and TRBJ2-7, with D perhaps TRBD2 (6 bases). Trimming took 7 bases from V and 0 from J, leaving 16 bases between them. From germline, CDR1 is ENHRY and CDR2 SYGVKD. The CDR3 is made up of 15 amino acids. The CDR3 sequence: CAIKQAGMSSYEQYF. CDR3 sequence (DNA): TGTGCCATCAAGCAGGCGGGAATGTCCTCCTACGAGCAGTACTTC.

This clone was detected many times. The chain recombines TRBV24-1 with TRBJ2-1, with a weak D call TRBD2 (7 bases). CDR1 and CDR2 (germline): KGHDR, SFDVKD. The germline V and J ends were trimmed by 3 bases and 5 bases, with 19 bases remaining between them. The CDR3 has 17 amino acids. The CDR3 loop is CATSDPRGGGSHNEQFF. CDR3 in DNA: TGTGCCACCAGTGATCCGAGGGGGGGTGGGTCGCACAATGAGCAGTTCTTC.

The chain couples TRBV20-1 to TRBJ2-7, with D perhaps matching TRBD2 (6 bases). V was clipped by 2 bases and J by 7 bases, with 12 bases between them. CDR3 length equals 12 residues. CDR1 is DFQATT, CDR2 SNEGSKA, per germline (reference sequence). The CDR3 region is CSARNPGREQYF. In nucleotides, the CDR3 is TGCAGTGCTAGAAATCCGGGGAGGGAGCAGTACTTC.

This clone was picked up many times. The gene calls are TRBV12-3 or TRBV12-4 and TRBJ1-1; D gene unclear. CDR3 length: 16 amino acids. Trimming took 1 base from V and 3 from J, leaving 15 bases between them. The CDR3 loop reads CASSLGLSRRDTEAFF. The CDR3 DNA sequence: TGTGCCAGCAGTTTAGGTCTCTCCCGGAGGGACACTGAAGCTTTCTTT.